The 28 T cell receptor beta chains listed next were all sequenced from one sample in a study of blood T cells in healthy people across ages. Using a J-beta primer mix together with a sample-barcoded 5' primer, a second PCR was run for about 6 to 12 cycles. TCRdb itself ran the 5' RACE reads through MiXCR, one entry per CDR3 protein. The table records about 1.7 million distinct CDR3 sequences, under 30% of them present only once. The material sequenced was blood. These receptors originate from a woman aged 25 to 45 in good health.

This clonotype came up a few times. The chain employs TRBV5-1 and TRBJ1-1; tentatively, D is TRBD1 (6 bases). The CDR3 length is 15 residues. Germline V gene lookup returns CDR1 SGHRS and CDR2 YFSETQ. Trimming stripped 0 bases from V and 1 base from J, with 10 bases between. The chain's CDR3 is CASSLESGANTEAFF. The CDR3 region has the DNA TGCGCCAGCAGCTTGGAATCAGGGGCGAACACTGAAGCTTTCTTT.

This clonotype has just a few counts. A read error may explain this, as a much larger clone is one base away. This rearrangement joins TRBV6-6 to TRBJ1-2, with TRBD1 matching 7 bases. This CDR3 region has 17 residues. Looked up from germline, CDR1 is MNHNY and CDR2 is SVGAGI (reference sequence). This CDR3 is CASSYSNRGPTGYDYTF. The CDR3 nucleotides are TGTGCCAGCAGTTACTCGAACAGGGGTCCTACAGGCTATGACTACACCTTC.

The V and J genes are TRBV7-9 and TRBJ2-5; TRBD1 matches at 7 bases. V dropped 4 bases and J dropped 5; count of bases not matched to a gene: 16. The CDR3 has 17 residues. The V gene's germline CDR1 is SEHNR and CDR2 FQNEAQ (reference sequence). CDR3 sequence: CASSSAWSTGVGETQYF. CDR3 nucleotides: TGTGCCAGCAGCTCCGCATGGTCCACAGGGGTCGGGGAGACCCAGTACTTC.

The V call is TRBV7-9, the J call TRBJ2-5; weak D call: TRBD1 (7 bases). V lost 11 bases to trimming and J lost 1 base, with 11 bases between them. The CDR3 extends over 12 amino acids. Germline V gene lookup returns CDR1 SEHNR and CDR2 FQNEAQ (reference sequence). In DNA form, the CDR3 reads TGTGCCGGAGGGGACAGCCAAGAGACCCAGTACTTC. Protein: CAGGDSQETQYF.

This clonotype turned up a few times. The V and J genes are TRBV3-1 and TRBJ2-1, with D perhaps TRBD2 (7 bases). Trimming left V 8 bases short and J 1 base short, with 30 bases between. The CDR3 is made up of 20 amino acids. Germline loops: CDR1 LGHDT, CDR2 YNNKEL (reference sequence). The CDR3 sequence is CASFGGRGGTRYGSYNEQFF. Here the CDR3 DNA reads TGTGCCAGCTTTGGTGGAAGGGGGGGGACGCGCTACGGATCCTACAATGAGCAGTTCTTC.

This clonotype was picked up a small number of times. Germline is not matched at one junction end, which may reflect a read error. This sequence joins TRBV7-2 and TRBJ2-7, with D possibly being TRBD2 (6 bases). Germline V CDR1 and CDR2: SGHTA, FQGNSA. The CDR3 loop spans 15 amino acids. The DNA for the CDR3 is TGTGCCAGCAGCTTAGTGGACTACAGCTCCTACGAGCGGTACTTC. This encodes CASSLVDYSSYERYF.

This clonotype occurred a few times. CDR3 in amino acids: CASSLGVVSTDTQYF. The DNA for the CDR3 is TGTGCCAGCAGCCTAGGCGTAGTCAGCACAGATACGCAGTATTTT. The chain combines TRBV7-6 with TRBJ2-3; no clear D. Per the germline V gene, CDR1 is SGHVS and CDR2 is FNYEAQ. Trimming took off 5 bases at V and 0 bases at J, with 12 bases between the two ends. CDR3 length: 15 residues.

Ten or more counts support this clonotype. The chain has TRBV10-3 and TRBJ1-5; 9 bases line up with TRBD1. The length of the CDR3 is 12 residues. V shed 9 bases, J shed 4 bases, and the junction held 1 base outside the gene matches. Germline V gene sequence: CDR1 ENHRY, CDR2 SYGVKD. CDR3 sequence reads: CAIGQGNQPQHF. DNA for the CDR3: TGTGCCATTGGACAGGGGAATCAGCCCCAGCATTTT.

This sequence joins TRBV10-2 and TRBJ1-4; unclear D gene. CDR1 WSHSY and CDR2 SAAADI come from the germline V gene. This CDR3 has 14 residues. V dropped 6 bases and J dropped 4 bases, with 12 bases sitting between them. The CDR3 spells CASREAALNEKLFF. CDR3 nucleotides: TGCGCCAGCAGGGAGGCAGCCCTTAATGAAAAACTGTTTTTT.

A few counts support this clonotype. The J gene is TRBJ2-2, the V gene TRBV28; no clear D. Germline loops: CDR1 MDHEN, CDR2 SYDVKM. This CDR3 has 11 residues. V lost 7 bases and J 6 bases, leaving 6 bases between the germline ends. CDR3 residues: CASIGAGELFF. The CDR3 DNA reads TGTGCCAGCATTGGGGCCGGGGAGCTGTTTTTT.

This clonotype was counted at least ten times. The chain has TRBV20-1 and TRBJ2-1; D may match TRBD1 or TRBD2 (6 bases each). This CDR3 has 15 residues. V was cut by 7 bases and J by 4 bases, with 20 bases left in between. Germline loops: CDR1 DFQATT, CDR2 SNEGSKA (reference sequence). Here the CDR3 DNA reads TGCAGTGTCACCTTCGGGGGCCGAATTTACAATGAGCAGTTCTTC. This encodes CSVTFGGRIYNEQFF.

The CDR3 DNA follows: TGTGCCAGCAGCTTACAGGAAAGCAATGAGCAGTTCTTC. Its protein product is CASSLQESNEQFF. J is TRBJ2-1 and V is TRBV7-2; D ambiguous. Trimming removed 2 bases at V and 6 bases at J, with 8 bases between. Germline V lookup: CDR1 SGHTA, CDR2 FQGNSA. There are 13 residues in the CDR3.

The J gene is TRBJ1-6, the V gene TRBV14, with a tentative D call TRBD1 (5 bases). With 4 bases removed from V and 7 bases from J, the gap between germline ends came to 17 bases. This CDR3 contains 16 residues. Germline CDR1 SGHDN, CDR2 FVKESK. CDR3: CASSPKWGTANSPLHF. DNA of the CDR3: TGTGCCAGCAGCCCTAAATGGGGGACGGCGAATTCACCCCTCCACTTT.

The table lists this clonotype with a few counts. V is TRBV25-1 and J is TRBJ2-7; D ambiguous. The V and J ends lost 4 bases and 1 base respectively, with 8 bases between them. The CDR3 extends over 13 amino acids. Germline CDR1 reads MGHDK; CDR2 reads SYGVNS. The CDR3: CASSVMGSYEQYF. The CDR3 bases are TGTGCCAGCAGTGTGATGGGGTCCTACGAGCAGTACTTC.

The chain has TRBV21-1 and TRBJ1-1; TRBD1, as called in the table, went unchecked against the DNA. TRBV21-1 is marked as a pseudogene. CDR3 size: 14 residues. In nucleotides, the CDR3 is TGTGCCAGCAGCAAAGTTCAGGGGCACACTGAAGCTTTCTTT. It yields the protein CASSKVQGHTEAFF.

This clonotype occurred a few times. This sequence joins TRBV7-8 and TRBJ1-1; D is perhaps TRBD1 (5 bases). V was cut by 5 bases and J by 10 bases, with 11 bases left in between. This CDR3 is built from 11 residues. The germline gives CDR1 SGHVS, CDR2 FQNEAQ. The CDR3 DNA sequence: TGTGCCAGCAGCATGGGGGTAGGAGCTTTCTTT. This gives the protein CASSMGVGAFF.

About this clonotype itself: It may be a read error: a sequence one base away is much more abundant. The rearrangement joins TRBV5-1 to TRBJ2-1; no clear D. The CDR3 loop spans 15 amino acids. In germline, CDR1 is SGHRS, CDR2 YFSETQ. CDR3 DNA sequence: TGCGCCAGCAGCTTGTCTGTGAGCTCCCACAATGAGCAGTTCTTC. It codes for CASSLSVSSHNEQFF.

The V call is TRBV2, the J call TRBJ2-7; 11 nucleotides agree with TRBD1. V dropped 6 bases and J dropped 8; count of bases not matched to a gene: 12. The germline V gene has CDR1 SNHLY and CDR2 FYNNEI. This CDR3 has 15 residues. The DNA of the CDR3 is TGTGCCAGCAGGGAGGACAGGGGGCGCTCAGCTCAGCAGTACTTC. This gives the protein CASREDRGRSAQQYF.

The chain is built from TRBV20-1 and TRBJ2-7; 15 nucleotides line up with TRBD2. Germline V gene lookup returns CDR1 DFQATT and CDR2 SNEGSKA (reference sequence). J lost 5 bases, V lost 6 bases, and 8 bases had no gene match. This CDR3 spans 15 amino acids. This CDR3 reads CSAGTSGRQGHEQYF. The CDR3 coding sequence is TGCAGTGCAGGGACTAGCGGGAGGCAGGGCCACGAGCAGTACTTC.

This chain uses TRBV29-1 with TRBJ2-5; D is possibly TRBD2 (6 bases). Germline assignment: CDR1 SQVTM and CDR2 ANQGSEA. The germline V and J ends were trimmed by 7 bases and 5 bases, with 14 bases remaining between them. The CDR3 runs 12 residues. The CDR3 coding sequence is TGCAGCGCCGATCTAGGGAGGGAGACCCAGTACTTC. It is translated as CSADLGRETQYF. Using reference TRBV29-1 and TRBJ2-5 for the parts outside the CDR3, the full variable domain is SAVISQKPSRDICQRGTSLTIQCQVDSQVTMMFWYRQQPGQSLTLIATANQGSEATYESGFVIDKFPISRPNLTFSTLTVSNMSPEDSSIYLCSADLGRETQYFGPGTRLLVL.

The rearrangement uses TRBV9 and TRBJ2-1, with 12 bases fitting TRBD2. Germline values: CDR1 SGDLS, CDR2 YYNGEE. The CDR3 is 16 amino acids. V trimming: 0 bases; J trimming: 10 bases; junction bases outside the gene matches: 8. The CDR3 reads CASSVGTSGADNEQFF. The CDR3 bases are TGTGCCAGCAGCGTAGGGACTAGCGGGGCCGATAACGAGCAGTTCTTC.

This clonotype was detected only once. The chain combines TRBV7-2 with TRBJ2-3, with D unresolved. CDR3 length equals 14 residues. Deletions cut 8 bases from V and 1 base from J, with 13 bases between. The germline V gene encodes CDR1 SGHTA and CDR2 FQGNSA. The CDR3 DNA is TGTGCCAGCGCCGAGGCTGGCGGCACAGATACGCAGTATTTT. This sequence encodes CASAEAGGTDTQYF.

This clonotype was recorded a few times. A much larger clonotype is one base distant, so this may be a read error. V and J are TRBV29-1 and TRBJ2-7; TRBD1 agrees at 12 bases. Germline assignment: CDR1 SQVTM and CDR2 ANQGSEA. The CDR3 spans 12 residues. The V and J ends lost 7 bases and 6 bases, in that order; junction bases with no gene match: 4. The CDR3: CSGRDRGREQYF. The CDR3 region has the DNA TGCAGCGGCCGGGACAGGGGGCGCGAGCAGTACTTC.

This clonotype was observed a handful of times. The V gene is TRBV9, the J gene TRBJ2-1, with D possibly TRBD1 on 5 matching bases. Germline V CDR1 and CDR2: SGDLS, YYNGEE. The CDR3 spans 15 residues. The V end was cut by 4 bases, the J end by 9 bases, with 20 bases between. The DNA of the CDR3 is TGTGCCAGCAGCCCCCAGGGCAGGGAATTTGCTGAGCAGTTCTTC. It specifies CASSPQGREFAEQFF.

Comment on this clonotype: The DNA is omitted, as the CDR3 cannot be located on it reliably, and the CDR3 follows TCRdb's listing. The chain joins TRBV7-9 to TRBJ1-5; TRBD1, the table's D call, was not compared with the DNA. Counting both end residues, the CDR3 totals 15 amino acids. Looked up from germline, CDR1 is SEHNR and CDR2 is FQNEAQ (reference sequence). This CDR3 is CASSFFGPPDQPQHF.

This clonotype was seen only a few times. A junction end diverges from the germline sequence, so it may reflect a read error. V and J are TRBV7-2 and TRBJ2-3, with TRBD2 matching over 7 bases. The CDR3 is made up of 15 amino acids. CDR1 and CDR2 (germline): SGHTA, FQGNSA. CDR3 region: CASTLVGGSTDTQYF. As DNA, the CDR3 is TGTGCTAGCACCCTCGTCGGGGGGAGCACAGATACGCAGTATTTT. The full variable domain, completed using reference TRBV7-2 and TRBJ2-3, is GAGVSQSPSNKVTEKGKDVELRCDPISGHTALYWYRQSLGQGLEFLIYFQGNSAPDKSGLPSDRFSAERTGGSVSTLTIQRTQQEDSAVYLCASTLVGGSTDTQYFGPGTRLTVL.

This clonotype was seen repeatedly, ten times or more. The genes are TRBV20-1 and TRBJ2-7; D is tentatively TRBD1 or TRBD2 (5 bases each). CDR1 and CDR2 (germline): DFQATT, SNEGSKA (reference sequence). Trimming removed 2 bases from V and 2 bases from J, with 13 bases in between. The CDR3 sequence is 14 residues long. CDR3 sequence (DNA): TGCAGTGCTAGATCACGGGACGGCACCTACGAGCAGTACTTC. Residues: CSARSRDGTYEQYF.

There are many counts of this clonotype. The chain carries TRBV20-1 and TRBJ2-1; 8 bases fit TRBD1. The length of the CDR3 is 15 residues. CDR1 and CDR2 from the germline V gene are DFQATT and SNEGSKA (reference sequence). With 2 bases clipped from V and 7 bases from J, the junction kept 10 bases outside the gene matches. CDR3 nucleotides: TGCAGTGCTAGATCGTGGCAGGGGGCATGGAATGAGCAGTTCTTC. It codes for CSARSWQGAWNEQFF.